The entry that follows covers one TCR beta chain sequence. What it binds is not known. The data were obtained in a study of T cell responses to AZD1222 COVID-19 vaccine. Broader study findings: Spike-specific TCR breadth and depth rose after two AZD1222 doses. Only a handful of AZD1222 recipients, more than 5 in all, had baseline seropositivity. Donors were chiefly white British, with a greater number of females, and clonal diversity was perhaps underestimated.

Only in-frame clones appear in the TCRdb table, and some are missing; sequencing was by immunoSEQ multiplex PCR. The sample records 190,000 or so clones, about nine tenths being singletons. The ends lost 1 base at V and 4 bases at J; junction bases unmatched: 6. Germline CDR1 reads LGHNA; CDR2 reads YSLEER. The CDR3 extends over 16 amino acids. Investigators merged groups given second doses at roughly 4 or roughly 12 weeks. The receptor comes from an adult who received the AZD1222 COVID-19 vaccine. The chain is built from TRBV4-3 and TRBJ2-3; 9 nucleotides align to TRBD2. Sample: peripheral blood, taken 28 days after the second AZD1222 dose. CDR3 amino acids: CASSQGLAGEADTQYF. In DNA, the CDR3 is TGCGCCAGCAGCCAAGGTTTAGCGGGAGAGGCAGATACGCAGTATTTT.